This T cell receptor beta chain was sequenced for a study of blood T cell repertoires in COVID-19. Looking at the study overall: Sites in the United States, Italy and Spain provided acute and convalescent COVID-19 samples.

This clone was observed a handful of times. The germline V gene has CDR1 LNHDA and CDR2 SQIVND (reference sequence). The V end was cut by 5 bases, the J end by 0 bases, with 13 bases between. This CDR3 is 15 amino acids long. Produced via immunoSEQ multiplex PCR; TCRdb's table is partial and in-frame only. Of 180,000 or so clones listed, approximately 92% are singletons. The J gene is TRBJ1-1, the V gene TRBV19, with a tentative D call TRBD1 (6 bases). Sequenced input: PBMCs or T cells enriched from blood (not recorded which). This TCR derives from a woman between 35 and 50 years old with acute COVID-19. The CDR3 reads CASSPGTQMNTEAFF. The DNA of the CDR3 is TGTGCCAGTAGTCCCGGGACACAGATGAACACTGAAGCTTTCTTT.